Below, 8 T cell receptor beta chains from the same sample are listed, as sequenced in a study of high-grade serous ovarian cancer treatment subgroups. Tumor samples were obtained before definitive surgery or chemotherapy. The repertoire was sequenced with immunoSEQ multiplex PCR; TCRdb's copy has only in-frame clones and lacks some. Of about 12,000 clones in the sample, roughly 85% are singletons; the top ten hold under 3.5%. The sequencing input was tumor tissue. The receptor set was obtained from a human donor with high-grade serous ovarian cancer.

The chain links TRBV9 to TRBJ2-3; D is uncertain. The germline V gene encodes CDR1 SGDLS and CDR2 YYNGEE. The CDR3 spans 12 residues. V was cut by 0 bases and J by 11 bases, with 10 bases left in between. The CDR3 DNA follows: TGTGCCAGCAGCGTAGAGGCAGATCGGCAGTATTTT. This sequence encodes CASSVEADRQYF.

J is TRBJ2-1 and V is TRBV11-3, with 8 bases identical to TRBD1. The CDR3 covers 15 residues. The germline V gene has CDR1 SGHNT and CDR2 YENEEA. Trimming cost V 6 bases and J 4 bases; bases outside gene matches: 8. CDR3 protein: CASSLGGTGYNEQFF. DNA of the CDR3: TGTGCCAGCAGTTTGGGCGGGACAGGATACAATGAGCAGTTCTTC.

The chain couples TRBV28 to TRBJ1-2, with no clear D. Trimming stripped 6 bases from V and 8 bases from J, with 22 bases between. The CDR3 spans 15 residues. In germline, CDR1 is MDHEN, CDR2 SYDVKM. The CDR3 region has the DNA TGTGCCAGCAGCCCCGGTCAGGCGATAAATCGGGGCTACACCTTC. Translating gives CASSPGQAINRGYTF.

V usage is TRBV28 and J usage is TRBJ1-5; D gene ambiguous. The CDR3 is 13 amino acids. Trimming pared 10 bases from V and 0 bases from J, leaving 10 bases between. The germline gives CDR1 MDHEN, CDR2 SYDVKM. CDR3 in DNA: TGTGCCACCGACGCCAATAGCAATCAGCCCCAGCATTTT. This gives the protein CATDANSNQPQHF.

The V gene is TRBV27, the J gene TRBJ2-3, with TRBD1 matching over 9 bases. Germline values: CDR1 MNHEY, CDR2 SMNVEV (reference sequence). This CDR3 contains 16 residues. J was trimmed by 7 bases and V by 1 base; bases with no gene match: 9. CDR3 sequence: CASSLLGTGSRNTQYF. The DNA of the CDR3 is TGTGCCAGCAGTTTATTGGGGACAGGGAGTAGAAATACGCAGTATTTT.

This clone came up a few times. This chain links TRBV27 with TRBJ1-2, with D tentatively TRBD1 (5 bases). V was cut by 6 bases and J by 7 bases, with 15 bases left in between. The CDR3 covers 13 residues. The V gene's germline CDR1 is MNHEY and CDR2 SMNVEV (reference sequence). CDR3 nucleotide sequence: TGTGCCAGCAGCAGGGAGGGTAGACCTGGCTACACCTTC. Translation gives CASSREGRPGYTF.

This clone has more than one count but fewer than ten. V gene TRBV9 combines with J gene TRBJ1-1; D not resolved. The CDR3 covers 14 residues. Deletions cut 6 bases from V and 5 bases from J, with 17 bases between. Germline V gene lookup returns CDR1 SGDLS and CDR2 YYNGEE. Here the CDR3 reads CASTVDLFGTEAFF. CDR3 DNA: TGTGCCAGCACCGTGGACCTTTTCGGGACTGAAGCTTTCTTT.

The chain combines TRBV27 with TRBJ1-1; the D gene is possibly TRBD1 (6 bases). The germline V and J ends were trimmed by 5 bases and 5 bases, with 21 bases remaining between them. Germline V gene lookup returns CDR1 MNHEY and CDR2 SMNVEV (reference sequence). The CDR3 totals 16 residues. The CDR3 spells CASSPLGRGAMTEAFF. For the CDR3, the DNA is TGTGCCAGCAGTCCACTCGGGCGGGGGGCTATGACTGAAGCTTTCTTT.